This paragraph reports one T cell receptor beta chain. Its antigen is not known. Germline V gene lookup returns CDR1 SGHRS and CDR2 YFSETQ. The CDR3 runs 15 residues. The V and J ends lost 5 bases and 7 bases, in that order; junction bases with no gene match: 8. Nominally healthy donors provided the samples, though records likely missed some immune exposures. The data belong to a study of cytomegalovirus exposure and HLA in healthy donors. PCR primers comprised 60 Vbeta and 13 Jbeta primers. The protocol was immunoSEQ multiplex PCR, while the TCRdb copy is restricted to in-frame clones and leaves out a portion. The sample yields more than 85,000 clones, over 70% seen once. Study-wide points: Common viral pathogens seemed, in a later analysis, to connect with several of the most significant clusters.

Sequencing input: PBMCs. The receptor was isolated from a male donor in good health and CMV-seronegative. The J gene is TRBJ2-1, the V gene TRBV5-1; 11 bases agree with TRBD2. The DNA of the CDR3 is TGCGCCAGCAGGCCGACCGGGACTAGCGGAAATGAGCAGTTCTTC. This codes for CASRPTGTSGNEQFF. Complete variable domain (other parts from reference TRBV5-1 and TRBJ2-1): KAGVTQTPRYLIKTRGQQVTLSCSPISGHRSVSWYQQTPGQGLQFLFEYFSETQRNKGNFPGRFSGRQFSNSRSEMNVSTLELGDSALYLCASRPTGTSGNEQFFGPGTRLTVL.